Listed below are T cell receptor beta chains from one sample, sequenced in a study of blood T cells in healthy people across ages. TCRdb itself ran the 5' RACE reads through MiXCR, one entry per CDR3 protein. The sample yields over a million distinct CDR3 sequences, around 40% seen once. Sequenced material: blood. The receptors were sampled from a woman under 30 in good health. Each CDR3 is given with its conserved first and last residue. D genes are given only for firm matches. A clone size is listed for some rows: how often the clone was seen (once, few, many), or a class if it is expanded.

j_call: TRBJ1-5; v_call: TRBV29-1; d_call: -; clone_size: few; cdr3_aa: CSVPTGFGSGPQHF; cdr3_nt: TGCAGCGTTCCCACAGGGTTTGGGAGCGGGCCCCAGCATTTT
j_call: TRBJ2-7; v_call: TRBV27; d_call: TRBD2; clone_size: -; cdr3_aa: CASSLNSGRAVEQYF; cdr3_nt: TGTGCCAGCAGTTTAAATAGCGGGAGGGCTGTCGAGCAGTACTTC
j_call: TRBJ2-3; v_call: TRBV6-5; d_call: TRBD2; clone_size: few; cdr3_aa: CASSYSPPGLAGADTQYF; cdr3_nt: TGTGCCAGCAGTTACTCCCCCCCCGGACTAGCGGGAGCAGATACGCAGTATTTT
j_call: TRBJ2-3; v_call: TRBV11-2; d_call: -; clone_size: -; cdr3_aa: CASSSGTGLSTDTQYF; cdr3_nt: TGTGCCAGCAGCTCAGGGACGGGGTTAAGCACAGATACGCAGTATTTT
j_call: TRBJ2-3; v_call: TRBV12-3/TRBV12-4; d_call: TRBD2; clone_size: once; cdr3_aa: CASRGSGISDTQYF; cdr3_nt: TGTGCCAGCAGGGGTAGCGGGATCTCAGATACGCAGTATTTT
j_call: TRBJ2-1; v_call: TRBV4-2; d_call: -; clone_size: -; cdr3_aa: CASSQGPSNDEQFF; cdr3_nt: TGTGCCAGCAGCCAAGGCCCTTCTAACGATGAGCAGTTCTTC
j_call: TRBJ1-2; v_call: TRBV12-3/TRBV12-4; d_call: TRBD1; clone_size: -; cdr3_aa: CASGRGHGYGYTF; cdr3_nt: TGTGCCAGCGGCAGGGGGCATGGATATGGCTACACCTTC
j_call: TRBJ1-2; v_call: TRBV14; d_call: TRBD1; clone_size: few; cdr3_aa: CASSQERTGYGYTF; cdr3_nt: TGTGCCAGCAGCCAAGAACGGACAGGGTATGGCTACACCTTC
j_call: TRBJ2-1; v_call: TRBV9; d_call: TRBD2; clone_size: -; cdr3_aa: CASSVVGTSLYAEQFF; cdr3_nt: TGTGCCAGCAGCGTAGTGGGGACTAGTCTTTATGCTGAGCAGTTCTTC
j_call: TRBJ2-7; v_call: TRBV18; d_call: TRBD2; clone_size: -; cdr3_aa: CASSETSGSGGGYNEQYF; cdr3_nt: TGTGCCAGCTCAGAAACTAGCGGGAGCGGAGGGGGTTACAATGAGCAGTACTTC
j_call: TRBJ1-1; v_call: TRBV9; d_call: -; clone_size: few; cdr3_aa: CASSAPNTEAFF; cdr3_nt: TGTGCCAGCAGCGCCCCAAACACTGAAGCTTTCTTT